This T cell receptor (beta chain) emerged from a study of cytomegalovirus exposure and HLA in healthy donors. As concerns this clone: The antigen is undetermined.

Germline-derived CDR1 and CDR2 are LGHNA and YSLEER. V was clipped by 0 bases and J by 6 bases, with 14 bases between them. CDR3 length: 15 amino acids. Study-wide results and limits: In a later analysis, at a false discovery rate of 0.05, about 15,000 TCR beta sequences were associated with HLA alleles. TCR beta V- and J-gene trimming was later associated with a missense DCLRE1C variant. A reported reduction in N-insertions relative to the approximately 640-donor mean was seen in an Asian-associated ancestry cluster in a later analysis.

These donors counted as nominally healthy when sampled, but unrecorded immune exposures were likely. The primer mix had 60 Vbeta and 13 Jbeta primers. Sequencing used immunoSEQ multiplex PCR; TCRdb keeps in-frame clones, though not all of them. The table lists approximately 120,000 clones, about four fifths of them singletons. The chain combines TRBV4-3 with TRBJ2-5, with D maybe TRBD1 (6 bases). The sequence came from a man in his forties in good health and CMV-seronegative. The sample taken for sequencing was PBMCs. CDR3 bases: TGCGCCAGCAGCCAAGATAGGGCACAGGGCCAGACCCAGTACTTC. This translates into CASSQDRAQGQTQYF.